The rows below give T cell receptor beta chains drawn from one sample of a study of Ad26.COV2.S vaccination and SARS-CoV-2 variants. Clones were sequenced by immunoSEQ multiplex PCR, and TCRdb holds only the in-frame ones, with some missing. The sample contains hundreds of thousands of clones, 92% of which appear only once. Sequencing used peripheral blood, obtained in a trial of Ad26.COV2.S vaccine versus placebo. These receptors were taken from a person between 18 and 59 years old who received the Ad26.COV2.S COVID-19 vaccine or a placebo. Both conserved end residues are part of each CDR3. Fields, in order: CDR3 protein, J gene, clone size, D gene, V gene. D genes are given only for firm matches. Only some rows state a clone size, as once, few, many or a class for expanded clones.

cdr3_aa: CASSPDRDNSPLHF
j_call: TRBJ1-6
clone_size: medium-sized
d_call: TRBD1
v_call: TRBV6-5

cdr3_aa: CASSPGSGGNQPQHF
j_call: TRBJ1-5
clone_size: -
d_call: -
v_call: TRBV3-1/TRBV3-2

cdr3_aa: CASSSVTDTQYF
j_call: TRBJ2-3
clone_size: -
d_call: -
v_call: TRBV6-5

cdr3_aa: CAGGAVYGYTF
j_call: TRBJ1-2
clone_size: -
d_call: -
v_call: TRBV2

cdr3_aa: CASSTGTNSYEQYF
j_call: TRBJ2-7
clone_size: -
d_call: TRBD2
v_call: TRBV3-1/TRBV3-2

cdr3_aa: CASSQWASGGASEQFF
j_call: TRBJ2-1
clone_size: -
d_call: TRBD2
v_call: TRBV4-3

cdr3_aa: CAWTLGLAGGLNTGELFF
j_call: TRBJ2-2
clone_size: -
d_call: TRBD2
v_call: TRBV30

cdr3_aa: CASKGGGWGNTEAFF
j_call: TRBJ1-1
clone_size: -
d_call: TRBD1
v_call: TRBV19

cdr3_aa: CASSSGRWADPNTGELFF
j_call: TRBJ2-2
clone_size: -
d_call: -
v_call: TRBV7-6

cdr3_aa: CAWSVGNGQQETQYF
j_call: TRBJ2-5
clone_size: once
d_call: -
v_call: TRBV30

cdr3_aa: CSVEGPLPGANVLTF
j_call: TRBJ2-6
clone_size: -
d_call: -
v_call: TRBV29-1

cdr3_aa: CASSPPILGPNTEAFF
j_call: TRBJ1-1
clone_size: -
d_call: -
v_call: TRBV28

cdr3_aa: CASSMNRDQGYTF
j_call: TRBJ1-2
clone_size: -
d_call: -
v_call: TRBV6-6

cdr3_aa: CATSDSDRGHYNEQFF
j_call: TRBJ2-1
clone_size: -
d_call: TRBD1
v_call: TRBV24-1

cdr3_aa: CASSPGQGARAQHF
j_call: TRBJ1-5
clone_size: -
d_call: TRBD1
v_call: TRBV7-9

cdr3_aa: CASSLGTGAYEQYF
j_call: TRBJ2-7
clone_size: -
d_call: -
v_call: TRBV5-5

cdr3_aa: CASSGPDSYATNEKLFF
j_call: TRBJ1-4
clone_size: once
d_call: -
v_call: TRBV5-6

cdr3_aa: CASSQGTGTNEKLFF
j_call: TRBJ1-4
clone_size: -
d_call: TRBD1
v_call: TRBV4-3

cdr3_aa: CASNLASGANVLTF
j_call: TRBJ2-6
clone_size: -
d_call: -
v_call: TRBV2

cdr3_aa: CASSLHRGAKGEQFF
j_call: TRBJ2-1
clone_size: -
d_call: -
v_call: TRBV3-1/TRBV3-2

cdr3_aa: CASSARWGAGGLQETQYF
j_call: TRBJ2-5
clone_size: -
d_call: TRBD2
v_call: TRBV6-2/TRBV6-3

cdr3_aa: CASSYFAVTDEQFF
j_call: TRBJ2-1
clone_size: -
d_call: -
v_call: TRBV5-1

cdr3_aa: CASSLALVAEYGNTIYF
j_call: TRBJ1-3
clone_size: -
d_call: -
v_call: TRBV7-6

cdr3_aa: CATSSDRVGVQPQHF
j_call: TRBJ1-5
clone_size: -
d_call: TRBD1
v_call: TRBV15

cdr3_aa: CASSQGQNQETQYF
j_call: TRBJ2-5
clone_size: -
d_call: TRBD1
v_call: TRBV27

cdr3_aa: CASSLVTGGTDTQYF
j_call: TRBJ2-3
clone_size: -
d_call: TRBD1
v_call: TRBV7-8

cdr3_aa: CASSQYRGDEQFF
j_call: TRBJ2-1
clone_size: once
d_call: TRBD1
v_call: TRBV4-3

cdr3_aa: CSVYQGLPEAFF
j_call: TRBJ1-1
clone_size: -
d_call: -
v_call: TRBV29-1

cdr3_aa: CASSDRGLAGELFF
j_call: TRBJ2-2
clone_size: -
d_call: TRBD1
v_call: TRBV19

cdr3_aa: CASSILGGDLKRNNQPQHF
j_call: TRBJ1-5
clone_size: once
d_call: TRBD1
v_call: TRBV19

cdr3_aa: CASSQEGGPSGNTIYF
j_call: TRBJ1-3
clone_size: -
d_call: -
v_call: TRBV4-1

cdr3_aa: CASSQGGTGNEKLFF
j_call: TRBJ1-4
clone_size: -
d_call: -
v_call: TRBV7-2

cdr3_aa: CASSLVGGELFF
j_call: TRBJ2-2
clone_size: -
d_call: -
v_call: TRBV5-1

cdr3_aa: CASSQDVSRTLGNQPQHF
j_call: TRBJ1-5
clone_size: -
d_call: -
v_call: TRBV4-1

cdr3_aa: CASSIAGGENIQYF
j_call: TRBJ2-4
clone_size: -
d_call: TRBD1
v_call: TRBV19

cdr3_aa: CASSAYQGGEQYF
j_call: TRBJ2-7
clone_size: -
d_call: -
v_call: TRBV5-1

cdr3_aa: CAPTPGQGAIGTEAFF
j_call: TRBJ1-1
clone_size: medium-sized
d_call: TRBD1
v_call: TRBV2

cdr3_aa: CASSIGGGKYTGELFF
j_call: TRBJ2-2
clone_size: -
d_call: TRBD2
v_call: TRBV9

cdr3_aa: CASSFSVSYEQYF
j_call: -
clone_size: -
d_call: -
v_call: TRBV27

cdr3_aa: CASSYDRDFEPQHF
j_call: TRBJ1-5
clone_size: -
d_call: TRBD1
v_call: TRBV18

cdr3_aa: CASKEGTGGGGQYF
j_call: TRBJ2-7
clone_size: -
d_call: TRBD1
v_call: TRBV6-5

cdr3_aa: CASSFDSVYEQYF
j_call: TRBJ2-7
clone_size: -
d_call: -
v_call: TRBV7-9

cdr3_aa: CASSEVRGQPQHF
j_call: TRBJ1-5
clone_size: -
d_call: -
v_call: TRBV6-1

cdr3_aa: CASQMTDNYGYTF
j_call: TRBJ1-2
clone_size: -
d_call: -
v_call: TRBV6-5

cdr3_aa: CASSLWGPGPTGELFF
j_call: TRBJ2-2
clone_size: once
d_call: -
v_call: TRBV5-4

cdr3_aa: CASSEGQGAGNTIYF
j_call: TRBJ1-3
clone_size: few
d_call: TRBD1
v_call: TRBV2

cdr3_aa: CATQVPGSYGYTF
j_call: TRBJ1-2
clone_size: many
d_call: -
v_call: TRBV24-1

cdr3_aa: CATSDLGGETQYF
j_call: TRBJ2-5
clone_size: -
d_call: -
v_call: TRBV24-1

cdr3_aa: CASSMGGSGLGGANVLTF
j_call: TRBJ2-6
clone_size: -
d_call: -
v_call: TRBV19

cdr3_aa: CASSSIQTYEQYF
j_call: TRBJ2-7
clone_size: -
d_call: -
v_call: TRBV7-9

cdr3_aa: CASRGQSTSGANVLTF
j_call: TRBJ2-6
clone_size: -
d_call: -
v_call: TRBV9

cdr3_aa: CSVLAGWYEQYF
j_call: TRBJ2-7
clone_size: -
d_call: TRBD2
v_call: TRBV29-1

cdr3_aa: CASSSQKGGGVYGYTF
j_call: TRBJ1-2
clone_size: -
d_call: -
v_call: TRBV7-9

cdr3_aa: CASSPPGQLNEKLFF
j_call: TRBJ1-4
clone_size: -
d_call: TRBD1
v_call: TRBV7-2

cdr3_aa: CASSQEYPDTQYF
j_call: TRBJ2-3
clone_size: -
d_call: -
v_call: TRBV14

cdr3_aa: CASSPRDRGRGYGYTF
j_call: TRBJ1-2
clone_size: -
d_call: TRBD1
v_call: TRBV7-2

cdr3_aa: CASSEYADSNYGYTF
j_call: TRBJ1-2
clone_size: -
d_call: -
v_call: TRBV10-2

cdr3_aa: CASSFTGFSYGYTF
j_call: TRBJ1-2
clone_size: -
d_call: -
v_call: TRBV5-1

cdr3_aa: CASSLGGNAYEQYF
j_call: TRBJ2-7
clone_size: -
d_call: -
v_call: TRBV5-1